The entry below describes one TCR beta chain. Its antigen is not known. The data stem from a study of vaccination and CD4 T cells after COVID-19. As for the study in general: The post-COVID samples were taken a median about three months after diagnosis, anywhere from 35 to 161.

Germline V lookup: CDR1 DFQATT, CDR2 SNEGSKA (reference sequence). V lost 5 bases and J lost 6; bases outside the gene matches: 15. The CDR3 consists of 15 residues. Cultured CD4+ T-cell DNA underwent Oncomine TCR Beta short-read sequencing. One entry per CDR3 protein results from TCRdb running MiXCR on the PCR reads. The data show 11,000 or so distinct CDR3 sequences, 35% to 55% seen once. Regarding the study as a whole: Only relatively few convalescent patients were studied, and early post-infection timepoints were not analyzed.

The sample's treatment: roughly 11-day PBMC culture with coronavirus spike peptide pools or control peptides (ViraFEST assay). Sequences were obtained from CD4+ T cells from blood, cultured in vitro. The V call is TRBV20-1, the J call TRBJ2-7, with TRBD2 matching over 8 bases. This receptor was identified in a human donor who had recovered from COVID-19. The CDR3 coding sequence is TGCAGTGCTGCCTCCCCGCCCGGGGGGGTCGGCGAGCAGTACTTC. Encoded protein: CSAASPPGGVGEQYF.